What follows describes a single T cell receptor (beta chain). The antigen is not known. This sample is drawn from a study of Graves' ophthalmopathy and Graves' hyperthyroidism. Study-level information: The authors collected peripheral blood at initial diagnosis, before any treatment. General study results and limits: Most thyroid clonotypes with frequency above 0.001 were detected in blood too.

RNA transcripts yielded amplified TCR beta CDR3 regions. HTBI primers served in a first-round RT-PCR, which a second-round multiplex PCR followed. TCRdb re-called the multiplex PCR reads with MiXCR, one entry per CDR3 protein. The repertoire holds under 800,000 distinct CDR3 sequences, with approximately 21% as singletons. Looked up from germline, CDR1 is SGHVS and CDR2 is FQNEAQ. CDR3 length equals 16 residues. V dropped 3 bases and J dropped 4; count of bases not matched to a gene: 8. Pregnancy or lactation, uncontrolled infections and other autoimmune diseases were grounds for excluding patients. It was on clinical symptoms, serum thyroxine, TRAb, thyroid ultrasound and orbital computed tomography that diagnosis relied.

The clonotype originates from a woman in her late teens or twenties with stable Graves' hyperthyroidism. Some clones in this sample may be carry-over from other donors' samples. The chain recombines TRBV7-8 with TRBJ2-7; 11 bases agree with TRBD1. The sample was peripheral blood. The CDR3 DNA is TGTGCCAGCAGCTTCGGACAGGGGGCATCGGGGTACGAGCAGTACTTC. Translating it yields CASSFGQGASGYEQYF.